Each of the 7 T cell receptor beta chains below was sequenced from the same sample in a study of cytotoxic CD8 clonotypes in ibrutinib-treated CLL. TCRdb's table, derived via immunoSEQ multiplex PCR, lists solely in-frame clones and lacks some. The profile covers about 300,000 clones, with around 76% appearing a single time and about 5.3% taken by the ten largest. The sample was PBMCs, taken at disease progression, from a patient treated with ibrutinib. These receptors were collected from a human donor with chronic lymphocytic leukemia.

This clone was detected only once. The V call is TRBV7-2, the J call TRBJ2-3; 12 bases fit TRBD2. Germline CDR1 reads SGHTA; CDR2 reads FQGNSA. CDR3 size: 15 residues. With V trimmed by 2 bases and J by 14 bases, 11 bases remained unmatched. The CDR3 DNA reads TGTGCCAGCAGCTTAATCTCTAGCGGGGGGGCTCATTCGTATTTT. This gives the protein CASSLISSGGAHSYF.

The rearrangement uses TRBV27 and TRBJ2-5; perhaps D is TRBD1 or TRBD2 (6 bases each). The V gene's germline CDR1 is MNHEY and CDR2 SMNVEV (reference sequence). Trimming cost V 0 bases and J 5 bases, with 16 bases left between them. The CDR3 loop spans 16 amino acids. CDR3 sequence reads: CASSLSVWGARETQYF. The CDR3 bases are TGTGCCAGCAGTTTATCGGTTTGGGGGGCTAGGGAGACCCAGTACTTC.

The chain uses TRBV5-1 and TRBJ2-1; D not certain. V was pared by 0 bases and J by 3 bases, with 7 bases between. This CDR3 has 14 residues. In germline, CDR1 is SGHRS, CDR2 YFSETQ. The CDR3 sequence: CASSLDFDYNEQFF. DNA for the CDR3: TGCGCCAGCAGCTTGGACTTTGACTACAATGAGCAGTTCTTC.

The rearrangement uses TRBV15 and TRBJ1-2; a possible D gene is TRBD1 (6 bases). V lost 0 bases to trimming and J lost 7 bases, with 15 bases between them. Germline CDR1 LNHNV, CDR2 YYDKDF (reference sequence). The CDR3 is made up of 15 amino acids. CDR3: CATSRDRGASAGYTF. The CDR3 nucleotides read TGTGCCACCAGCAGAGATCGGGGGGCCTCGGCTGGCTACACCTTC.

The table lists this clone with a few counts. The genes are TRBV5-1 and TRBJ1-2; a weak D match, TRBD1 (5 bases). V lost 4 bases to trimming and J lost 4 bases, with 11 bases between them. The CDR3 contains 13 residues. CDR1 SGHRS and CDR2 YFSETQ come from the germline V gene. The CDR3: CASSREDSYGYTF. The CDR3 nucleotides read TGCGCCAGCAGCCGCGAAGACAGCTATGGCTACACCTTC.

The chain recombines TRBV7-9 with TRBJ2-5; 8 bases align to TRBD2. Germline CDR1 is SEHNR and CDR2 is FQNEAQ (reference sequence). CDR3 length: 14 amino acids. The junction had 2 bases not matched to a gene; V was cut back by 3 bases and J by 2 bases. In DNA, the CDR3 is TGTGCCAGCAGCTTCATAGCGGGGCAAGAGACCCAGTACTTC. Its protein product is CASSFIAGQETQYF.

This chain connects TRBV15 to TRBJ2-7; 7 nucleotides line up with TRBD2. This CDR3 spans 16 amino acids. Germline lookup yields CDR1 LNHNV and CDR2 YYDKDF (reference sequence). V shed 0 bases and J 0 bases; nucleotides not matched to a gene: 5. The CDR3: CATSRDLADFSYEQYF. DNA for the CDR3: TGTGCCACCAGCAGAGATCTAGCGGATTTCTCCTACGAGCAGTACTTC.